These 20 T cell receptor beta chains came from one sample sequenced in a study of spatial heterogeneity in lung cancer (dated by TCRdb to between 2019 and 2020). The full study reports these points: The number of expanded intratumoral alpha and beta TCRs correlated with the tumor nonsynonymous mutation count.

The antigens of these receptors remain unknown. Per the publication, the time point label means: sample taken at primary tumor resection. The library was obtained by 5' RACE. The sequencing machine was a NextSeq 500. The public reads were quality trimmed at Q25 with fastp and then assembled into clones with MiXCR by TCRdb, keeping productive beta chains. Duplicate CDR3 protein sequences are folded into a single record with the most common DNA and genes. The sample records around 13,000 distinct CDR3 sequences, 6% to 7% of which are singletons. The top ten clonotypes cover around 3.5% of the sample. This specimen consisted of lung tumor tissue, obtained at surgery. The receptors were sampled from a female donor with early-stage non-small cell lung cancer.

This clonotype was counted only a few times. The chain employs TRBV5-1 and TRBJ2-7, with 11 positions matching TRBD2. Per the germline V gene, CDR1 is SGHRS and CDR2 is YFSETQ. The CDR3 spans 18 residues. V lost 2 bases, J lost 0 bases, and 10 bases stayed unmatched. The DNA for the CDR3 is TGCGCCAGCAGCTTAGAGACTAGCGGGGCGCGGAGCTCCTACGAGCAGTACTTC. This gives the protein CASSLETSGARSSYEQYF.

This clonotype has ten or more counts. This chain links TRBV20-1 with TRBJ2-7, with D perhaps being TRBD1 or TRBD2 (5 bases each). Germline CDR1 DFQATT, CDR2 SNEGSKA (reference sequence). Between the trimmed V and J ends, which lost 4 bases and 2 bases, there was a span of 21 bases. There are 16 residues in the CDR3. The CDR3 loop reads CSANPRGALFPYEQYF. CDR3 sequence (DNA): TGCAGTGCTAATCCGAGGGGCGCTCTTTTTCCCTACGAGCAGTACTTC.

This sequence joins TRBV5-6 and TRBJ2-1; D might be TRBD2 (5 bases). CDR1 and CDR2 (germline): SGHDT, YYEEEE. Trimming shortened V by 1 base and J by 8 bases, and 10 bases separated the two germline ends. This CDR3 contains 13 residues. The CDR3 spells CASSLFLADEQFF. The CDR3 DNA follows: TGTGCCAGCAGCTTGTTCCTAGCCGATGAGCAGTTCTTC.

At least ten counts were recorded for this clonotype. The genes are TRBV10-3 and TRBJ1-1; tentative D call: TRBD1 (6 bases). The ends were cut back, 4 bases at V and 1 base at J, with 10 bases in the middle. Germline V gene data show CDR1 as ENHRY and CDR2 as SYGVKD. This CDR3 region has 14 residues. Written as DNA, the CDR3 is TGTGCCATCAGTGGGCGGACAGAGAACACTGAAGCTTTCTTT. It is translated as CAISGRTENTEAFF.

The V gene is TRBV25-1, the J gene TRBJ2-7; D is perhaps TRBD1 (5 bases). The V end lost 4 bases, the J end lost 3 bases, and 7 bases lay between the germline ends. This CDR3 spans 12 amino acids. Germline V lookup: CDR1 MGHDK, CDR2 SYGVNS. CDR3 DNA: TGTGCCAGCAGTGGGGGCGGCTACGAGCAGTACTTC. It translates to CASSGGGYEQYF.

This clonotype is judged medium-sized. DNA for the CDR3: TGCAGTGCTAAGGACTACAGCAATCAGCCCCAGCATTTT. It codes for CSAKDYSNQPQHF. The chain is built from TRBV20-1 and TRBJ1-5; no clear D. This CDR3 is 13 amino acids long. V shed 4 bases and J shed 1 base, with 8 bases lying between them. Germline V gene lookup returns CDR1 DFQATT and CDR2 SNEGSKA (reference sequence).

This clonotype is medium-sized. The chain recombines TRBV2 with TRBJ2-5, with TRBD1 matching over 8 bases. Germline loops: CDR1 SNHLY, CDR2 FYNNEI. V gave up 4 bases and J gave up 7 bases; unmatched junction bases: 11. The CDR3 sequence is 15 residues long. CDR3 DNA sequence: TGTGCCAGCAGTGCTGGGGACAGGCGAACGGGGACCCAGTACTTC. Amino acids: CASSAGDRRTGTQYF.

Many counts were recorded for this clonotype. The chain joins TRBV5-6 to TRBJ1-1; 9 bases map to TRBD1. CDR3 length: 16 residues. V lost 2 bases and J lost 1; bases outside the gene matches: 6. CDR1 and CDR2 (germline): SGHDT, YYEEEE. The CDR3 bases are TGTGCCAGCAGCTTCCCACAGGGGGCTGGGAACACTGAAGCTTTCTTT. It translates to CASSFPQGAGNTEAFF.

This clonotype showed up many times. The rearrangement links TRBV7-2 to TRBJ1-6; no firm D call. Between the trimmed V and J ends, which lost 5 bases and 5 bases, there was a span of 10 bases. The CDR3 length is 14 residues. The germline gives CDR1 SGHTA, CDR2 FQGNSA. The CDR3 nucleotides are TGTGCCAGCAGCGGATCCCTTAATAATTCACCCCTCCACTTT. This gives the protein CASSGSLNNSPLHF.

This clonotype was recorded at least ten times. The rearrangement uses TRBV28 and TRBJ1-6; D is unclear. Trimming took 5 bases from V and 7 from J, leaving 6 bases between them. Germline CDR1 MDHEN, CDR2 SYDVKM. This CDR3 spans 12 amino acids. Here the CDR3 reads CASSLPNSPLHF. CDR3 coding DNA: TGTGCCAGCAGTCTCCCGAATTCACCCCTCCACTTT.

This clonotype was counted ten times or more. The V gene is TRBV29-1, the J gene TRBJ2-3; D perhaps matches TRBD2 (5 bases). The V gene lost 7 bases and the J gene lost 1 base, with 15 bases spanning the gap. Germline V gene data show CDR1 as SQVTM and CDR2 as ANQGSEA. This CDR3 has 14 residues. The CDR3 DNA reads as TGCAGCGCGCGAGGGTGGGCGGGCACAGATACGCAGTATTTT. Amino acids: CSARGWAGTDTQYF.

Ten or more counts support this clonotype. The chain couples TRBV12-2 to TRBJ2-7; whether TRBD1, the table's D call, matches the DNA was not checked. TRBV12-2 is a listed pseudogene. The CDR3 length is 12 residues. The CDR3 sequence is CASRRDRGEQYF. The CDR3 DNA follows: TGTGCAAGTCGCCGTGACAGGGGCGAGCAGTACTTC.

This clonotype is medium-sized within its sample. The chain combines TRBV7-6 with TRBJ1-5; D remains unclear. The CDR3 covers 14 residues. V was pared by 4 bases and J by 5 bases, with 12 bases between. In germline, CDR1 is SGHVS, CDR2 FNYEAQ. This CDR3 reads CASSSLGVDQPQHF. As DNA, the CDR3 is TGTGCCAGCAGCTCCCTTGGGGTGGATCAGCCCCAGCATTTT. Using reference TRBV7-6 and TRBJ1-5 for the parts outside the CDR3, the full variable domain is GAGVSQSPRYKVTKRGQDVALRCDPISGHVSLYWYRQALGQGPEFLTYFNYEAQQDKSGLPNDRFSAERPEGSISTLTIQRTEQRDSAMYRCASSSLGVDQPQHFGDGTRLSIL.

This clonotype has ten or more counts. The chain joins TRBV20-1 to TRBJ2-5, with 9 nucleotides matching TRBD1. This CDR3 region has 16 residues. Germline CDR1 is DFQATT and CDR2 is SNEGSKA (reference sequence). Germline trimming cut 2 bases from V and 5 bases from J; bases unmatched to any gene: 12. In nucleotides, the CDR3 is TGCAGTGCTAGAACCGGAACCGGGACAGGGTCGGAGACCCAGTACTTC. Translated, it gives CSARTGTGTGSETQYF.

By frequency in the sample, this clonotype is medium-sized. This sequence joins TRBV19 and TRBJ2-1, with 7 bases lining up with TRBD1. This CDR3 is 14 amino acids long. Germline CDR1 reads LNHDA; CDR2 reads SQIVND (reference sequence). V dropped 6 bases and J dropped 4; count of bases not matched to a gene: 6. The CDR3 sequence is CASSNQQGYNEQFF. DNA for the CDR3: TGTGCCAGTAGCAACCAACAGGGGTACAATGAGCAGTTCTTC.

The table lists this clonotype with many counts. CDR3 in amino acids: CASRTPELRSAKNIQYF. In DNA form, the CDR3 reads TGTGCCAGCAGAACCCCAGAGCTCCGTTCAGCCAAAAACATTCAGTACTTC. V and J are TRBV28 and TRBJ2-4; no clear D. Germline CDR1 MDHEN, CDR2 SYDVKM. CDR3 size: 17 residues. Trimming took 6 bases from V and 0 from J, leaving 18 bases between them.

Many counts were recorded for this clonotype. The genes are TRBV12-3 or TRBV12-4 and TRBJ2-1, with 14 bases fitting TRBD2. The CDR3 covers 16 residues. Trimming at V came to 1 base and at J to 9 bases, leaving 5 bases not matched to a gene. In nucleotides, the CDR3 is TGTGCCAGCAGTTTAGTCGGGACTAGCGGGAGTGCTGAGCAGTTCTTC. Its protein product is CASSLVGTSGSAEQFF.

This rearrangement joins TRBV27 to TRBJ2-1; 8 bases are shared with TRBD2. V trimming: 11 bases; J trimming: 2 bases; junction bases outside the gene matches: 8. The germline V gene has CDR1 MNHEY and CDR2 SMNVEV (reference sequence). The CDR3 is made up of 14 amino acids. The CDR3 here is CAWCSGETYNEQFF. The CDR3 DNA is TGTGCCTGGTGTAGCGGGGAGACCTACAATGAGCAGTTCTTC.

This rearrangement joins TRBV29-1 to TRBJ1-4, with TRBD1 matching 9 bases. With 6 bases clipped from V and 5 bases from J, the junction kept 13 bases outside the gene matches. The CDR3 runs to 16 residues. Germline V gene data show CDR1 as SQVTM and CDR2 as ANQGSEA. The CDR3 region is CSVRHALQGANEKLFF. CDR3 nucleotides: TGCAGCGTCCGCCATGCGTTACAGGGGGCGAATGAAAAACTGTTTTTT.

This rearrangement joins TRBV5-5 to TRBJ1-5, with D perhaps TRBD1 (5 bases). Looked up from germline, CDR1 is SGHKS and CDR2 is YYEKEE (reference sequence). This CDR3 has 18 residues. Deletions cut 0 bases from V and 3 bases from J, with 19 bases between. The chain's CDR3 is CASSLEMGGRGNNQPQHF. CDR3 bases: TGTGCCAGCAGCTTGGAGATGGGGGGACGGGGGAACAATCAGCCCCAGCATTTT.